This TCR beta chain emerged from a study of blood T cell repertoires in COVID-19. On the study more broadly: PBMCs, B-cell-depleted T cells, or T cells were the source of the cDNA or gDNA that made up the material.

The CDR3 is 16 amino acids. CDR1 and CDR2 from the germline V gene are SGHVS and FQNEAQ. The V segment lost 3 bases and the J segment 0 bases; nucleotides outside the gene matches: 6. Study processing details: It was from reference gene primer amplification that nucleated cell counts were estimated. Repertoires were generated with immunoSEQ multiplex PCR, while TCRdb's copy carries only in-frame clones and drops some. V and J calls and clone size follow that table, whereas D and trimming were derived from the DNA. The sample has about 160,000 clones, around 82% seen once. The V and J genes are TRBV7-8 and TRBJ2-7; 9 bases align to TRBD1. Specimen: peripheral blood. This receptor was taken from a man in his 60s who had recovered from COVID-19. CDR3 DNA sequence: TGTGCCAGCAGCTTGGGGGTGGGACAGGGCTCCTACGAGCAGTACTTC. This gives the protein CASSLGVGQGSYEQYF.